Included here is one T cell receptor beta chain sequence, with context. Its antigen is unidentified. This sample is drawn from a study of CD8 T cells in Susac syndrome. Controls were drawn from healthy donors and were matched for age and sex. The CD8+ and CD4+ T cells were isolated magnetically using a negative isolation approach, whereas the TEMRA cells were enriched by FACS. It was with random hexamers that roughly 0.45 to 1 ug RNA was reverse transcribed. Amplification of the TCR beta CDR3 was carried out by immunoSEQ multiplex PCR, which spanned a total of 54 Vbeta and 13 Jbeta segments. One entry per CDR3 protein results from TCRdb running MiXCR on the immunoSEQ multiplex PCR reads. The sample includes 95,000 to 150,000 distinct CDR3 sequences, just under 95% seen only once; the top ten take over 0.07%. Whole-study findings and limits: The number of individuals included in the study's TCR sequencing and HLA analysis was acknowledged as relatively small.

The sample was CD4+ T cells from PBMCs. This clonotype originated in a human donor in good health.

This CDR3 is CASSLGGTSSGYTF. CDR3 DNA: TGTGCCAGCAGTTTAGGGGGGACTAGTAGTGGCTACACCTTC. This rearrangement joins TRBV12-3 or TRBV12-4 to TRBJ1-2, with D tentatively TRBD1 (5 bases). The V and J ends lost 1 base and 7 bases respectively, with 13 bases between them. The CDR3 is 14 amino acids.